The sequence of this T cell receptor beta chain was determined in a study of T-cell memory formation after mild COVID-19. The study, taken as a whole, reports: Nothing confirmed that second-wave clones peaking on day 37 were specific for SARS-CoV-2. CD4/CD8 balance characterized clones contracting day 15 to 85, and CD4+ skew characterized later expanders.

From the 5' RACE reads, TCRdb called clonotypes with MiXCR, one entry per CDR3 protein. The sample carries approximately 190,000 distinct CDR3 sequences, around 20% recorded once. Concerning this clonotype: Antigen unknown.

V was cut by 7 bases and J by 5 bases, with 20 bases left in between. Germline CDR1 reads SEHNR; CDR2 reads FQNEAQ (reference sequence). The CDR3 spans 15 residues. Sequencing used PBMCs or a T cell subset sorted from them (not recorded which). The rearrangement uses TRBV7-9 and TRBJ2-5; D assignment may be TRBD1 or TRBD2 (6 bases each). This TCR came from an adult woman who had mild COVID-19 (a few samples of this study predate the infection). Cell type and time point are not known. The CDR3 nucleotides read TGTGCCAGCACCCCCTTCCGGGGGCGTGAGGAGACCCAGTACTTC. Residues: CASTPFRGREETQYF. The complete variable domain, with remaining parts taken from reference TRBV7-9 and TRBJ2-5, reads DTGVSQNPRHKITKRGQNVTFRCDPISEHNRLYWYRQTLGQGPEFLTYFQNEAQLEKSRLLSDRFSAERPKGSFSTLEIQRTEQGDSAMYLCASTPFRGREETQYFGPGTRLLVL.